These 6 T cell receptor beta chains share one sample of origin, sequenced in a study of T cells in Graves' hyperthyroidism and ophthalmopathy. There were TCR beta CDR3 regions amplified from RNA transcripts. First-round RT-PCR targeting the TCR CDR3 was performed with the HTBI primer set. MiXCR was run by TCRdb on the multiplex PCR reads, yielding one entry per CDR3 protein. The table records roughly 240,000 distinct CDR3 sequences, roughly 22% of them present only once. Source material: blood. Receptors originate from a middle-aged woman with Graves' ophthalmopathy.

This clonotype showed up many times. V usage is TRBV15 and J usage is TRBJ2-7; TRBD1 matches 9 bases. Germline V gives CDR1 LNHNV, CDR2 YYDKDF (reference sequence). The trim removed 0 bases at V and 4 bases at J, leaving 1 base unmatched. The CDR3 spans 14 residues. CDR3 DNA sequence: TGTGCCACCAGCAGAGACGACAGGGGGTACGAGCAGTACTTC. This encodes CATSRDDRGYEQYF.

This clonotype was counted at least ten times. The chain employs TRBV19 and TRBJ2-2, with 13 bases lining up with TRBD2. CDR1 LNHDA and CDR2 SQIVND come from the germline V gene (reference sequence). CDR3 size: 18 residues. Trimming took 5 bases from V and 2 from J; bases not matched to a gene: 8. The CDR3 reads CASSPGLAGAVNTGELFF. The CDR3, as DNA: TGTGCCAGTAGTCCCGGACTAGCGGGGGCAGTTAACACCGGGGAGCTGTTTTTT.

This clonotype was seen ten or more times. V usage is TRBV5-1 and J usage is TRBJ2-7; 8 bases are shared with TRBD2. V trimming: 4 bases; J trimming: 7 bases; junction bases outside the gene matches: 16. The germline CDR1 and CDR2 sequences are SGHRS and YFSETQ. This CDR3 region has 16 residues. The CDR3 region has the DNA TGCGCCAGCAGCGTCGAGGGTCCGGCGGGAGGCGGGGAGCAGTACTTC. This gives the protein CASSVEGPAGGGEQYF. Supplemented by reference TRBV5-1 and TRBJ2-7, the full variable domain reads KAGVTQTPRYLIKTRGQQVTLSCSPISGHRSVSWYQQTPGQGLQFLFEYFSETQRNKGNFPGRFSGRQFSNSRSEMNVSTLELGDSALYLCASSVEGPAGGGEQYFGPGTRLTVT.

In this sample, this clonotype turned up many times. The CDR3 nucleotides read TGTGCCAGCAGACGGTTCGGGCAGGTGGGCCAAGAGACCCAGTACTTC. Protein: CASRRFGQVGQETQYF. This chain links TRBV13 with TRBJ2-5; D ambiguous. This CDR3 is 16 amino acids long. Trimming removed 6 bases from V and 1 base from J, with 18 bases in between. The germline CDR1 and CDR2 sequences are PRHDT and FYEKMQ (reference sequence).

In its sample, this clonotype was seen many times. Here the CDR3 reads CASSRGQGNQPQHF. The DNA for the CDR3 is TGTGCCAGTAGTAGGGGACAGGGGAATCAGCCCCAGCATTTT. The chain uses TRBV19 and TRBJ1-5, with 10 bases that match TRBD1. This CDR3 contains 14 residues. Germline CDR1 reads LNHDA; CDR2 reads SQIVND (reference sequence). J gave up 4 bases and V 4 bases, and 1 base lay outside the gene matches.

The CDR3 spells CASRHLSGYGYTF. In DNA, the CDR3 is TGTGCCAGCAGGCACTTAAGCGGGTATGGCTACACCTTC. The chain links TRBV12-3 or TRBV12-4 to TRBJ1-2; D is uncertain. The CDR3 has 13 amino acids. The V end lost 6 bases, the J end lost 5 bases, and 13 bases lay between the germline ends.